The 30 T cell receptor beta chains reported below all come from one sample, sequenced in a study of T cells in Graves' hyperthyroidism and ophthalmopathy. RNA transcripts gave rise to amplified TCR beta CDR3 regions. When the TCR CDR3 underwent first-round RT-PCR, the HTBI primer set was used. In TCRdb, the multiplex PCR reads were re-called with MiXCR into one record per CDR3 protein. The repertoire includes under 550,000 distinct CDR3 sequences, 15% to 20% of them detected once, and 47% sits in the top ten. The material sequenced was blood. The receptors originated from a man in his forties or fifties with Graves' ophthalmopathy.

This clonotype was seen a few times. The rearrangement joins TRBV27 to TRBJ2-3; D uncertain. Germline V gene lookup returns CDR1 MNHEY and CDR2 SMNVEV (reference sequence). V dropped 5 bases and J dropped 2 bases, with 5 bases sitting between them. The CDR3 has 12 residues. CDR3 in amino acids: CASSTDTDTQYF. The CDR3 DNA is TGTGCCAGCAGTACCGACACAGATACGCAGTATTTT.

This clonotype was detected many times. The J gene is TRBJ2-1, the V gene TRBV11-2, with a possible D match to TRBD2 (6 bases). Germline V gives CDR1 SGHAT, CDR2 FQNNGV. The CDR3 loop spans 15 amino acids. Trimming removed 2 bases at V and 6 bases at J, with 14 bases between. The CDR3 reads CASSLNPGAVNEQFF. CDR3 coding DNA: TGTGCCAGCAGCTTAAACCCGGGAGCGGTCAATGAGCAGTTCTTC.

V gene TRBV20-1 combines with J gene TRBJ1-1, with D maybe TRBD1 (6 bases). The CDR3 runs to 14 residues. In germline, CDR1 is DFQATT, CDR2 SNEGSKA (reference sequence). V lost 5 bases and J lost 1, with 14 bases in between. In DNA, the CDR3 is TGCAGTGCTCACCGACCGGGGGCGAACACTGAAGCTTTCTTT. Residues: CSAHRPGANTEAFF.

The chain uses TRBV6-2 or TRBV6-3 and TRBJ2-1; the match to TRBD1 covers 7 bases. V lost 5 bases, J lost 6 bases, and 13 bases stayed unmatched. The CDR3 totals 16 residues. Per germline, CDR1 MNHEY and CDR2 SVGEGT. The CDR3 DNA reads TGTGCCAGCAGTGCGGCCGAGGGGGCCCGGGGCAATGAGCAGTTCTTC. Residues: CASSAAEGARGNEQFF.

This clonotype was seen many times. This chain joins TRBV3-1 and TRBJ2-1; D unclear. The CDR3 is 15 amino acids. Trimming cost V 0 bases and J 5 bases, with 11 bases left between them. CDR1 and CDR2 from the germline V gene are LGHDT and YNNKEL (reference sequence). CDR3 residues: CASSQDLGRDNEQFF. CDR3 coding DNA: TGTGCCAGCAGCCAAGATCTGGGCAGAGACAATGAGCAGTTCTTC.

The genes are TRBV5-1 and TRBJ2-3; perhaps D is TRBD1 or TRBD2 (5 bases each). The V gene lost 3 bases and the J gene lost 4 bases, with 15 bases spanning the gap. The length of the CDR3 is 15 residues. CDR1 is SGHRS and CDR2 is YFSETQ in the germline V gene. The CDR3 DNA is TGCGCCAGCAGCTCCCCCGAGGGGTTTCCAGATACGCAGTATTTT. This translates into CASSSPEGFPDTQYF. Drawing the rest from reference TRBV5-1 and TRBJ2-3, the complete variable domain is KAGVTQTPRYLIKTRGQQVTLSCSPISGHRSVSWYQQTPGQGLQFLFEYFSETQRNKGNFPGRFSGRQFSNSRSEMNVSTLELGDSALYLCASSSPEGFPDTQYFGPGTRLTVL.

V and J are TRBV7-8 and TRBJ2-1; D is ambiguous. CDR1 is SGHVS, CDR2 FQNEAQ, per germline. V was clipped by 11 bases and J by 8 bases, with 13 bases between them. CDR3 length equals 11 residues. CDR3 DNA sequence: TGTGCCGTACGCTCCGGCGATGAGCAGTTCTTC. This gives the protein CAVRSGDEQFF.

The table lists this clonotype with many counts. The J gene is TRBJ2-1, the V gene TRBV20-1, with 7 nucleotides matching TRBD2. Germline values: CDR1 DFQATT, CDR2 SNEGSKA (reference sequence). This CDR3 comprises 15 residues. V shed 6 bases, J shed 0 bases, and the junction held 8 bases outside the gene matches. The CDR3 here is CSAISRTSSYNEQFF. CDR3 nucleotides: TGCAGTGCAATTTCCCGGACTAGCTCCTACAATGAGCAGTTCTTC.

This clonotype was observed a few times. The gene calls are TRBV20-1 and TRBJ1-2, with no clear D. Germline V lookup: CDR1 DFQATT, CDR2 SNEGSKA (reference sequence). The CDR3 is 13 residues long. The V end was cut by 4 bases, the J end by 5 bases, with 14 bases between. CDR3 DNA sequence: TGCAGTGCTAATCAGGCTGACGCGTATGGCTACACCTTC. This gives the protein CSANQADAYGYTF.

This clonotype appeared many times. This chain connects TRBV20-1 to TRBJ2-5, with D possibly being TRBD1 or TRBD2 (5 bases each). The CDR3 loop spans 16 amino acids. The V end lost 1 base, the J end lost 5 bases, and 20 bases lay between the germline ends. CDR1 is DFQATT, CDR2 SNEGSKA, per germline (reference sequence). CDR3 amino acids: CSARGLGDPQRETQYF. CDR3 bases: TGCAGTGCTAGAGGGCTTGGGGACCCTCAACGGGAGACCCAGTACTTC.

This clonotype was seen ten or more times. V is TRBV5-1 and J is TRBJ2-7; 7 bases map to TRBD1. The CDR3 spans 15 residues. The junction had 8 bases not matched to a gene; V was cut back by 3 bases and J by 2 bases. Per germline, CDR1 SGHRS and CDR2 YFSETQ. The CDR3 sequence: CASSSMTGRPYEQYF. Written as DNA, the CDR3 is TGCGCCAGCAGCTCGATGACAGGGCGTCCCTACGAGCAGTACTTC.

The chain has TRBV20-1 and TRBJ2-2; unclear D gene. V gave up 3 bases and J gave up 1 base, with 9 bases separating them. Germline values: CDR1 DFQATT, CDR2 SNEGSKA (reference sequence). The CDR3 is 14 amino acids. The CDR3: CSASNPGNTGELFF. The DNA for the CDR3 is TGCAGTGCTAGTAATCCCGGGAACACCGGGGAGCTGTTTTTT.

Many counts were recorded for this clonotype. V usage is TRBV7-2 and J usage is TRBJ2-1; 7 nucleotides match TRBD1. V was pared by 5 bases and J by 0 bases, with 4 bases of the junction left unmatched. CDR1 and CDR2 (germline): SGHTA, FQGNSA. CDR3 length: 15 residues. The CDR3 coding sequence is TGTGCCAGCAGCCAGGACAGGAGCTCCTACAATGAGCAGTTCTTC. Encoded protein: CASSQDRSSYNEQFF.

The chain carries TRBV2 and TRBJ1-5, with 7 bases identical to TRBD1. The CDR3 runs to 13 residues. Trimming removed 7 bases from V and 3 bases from J; junction bases left unmatched: 3. Looked up from germline, CDR1 is SNHLY and CDR2 is FYNNEI. Here the CDR3 DNA reads TGTGCCAGCACAGGACAGGCCAATCAGCCCCAGCATTTT. This sequence encodes CASTGQANQPQHF.

This clonotype was detected ten times or more. V and J are TRBV28 and TRBJ2-3, with 7 positions matching TRBD2. The CDR3 contains 13 residues. Germline-derived CDR1 and CDR2 are MDHEN and SYDVKM. With V trimmed by 10 bases and J by 4 bases, 8 bases remained unmatched. The CDR3 DNA reads TGTGCCAACAGCGGGATGGGCGCAGATACGCAGTATTTT. Translated: CANSGMGADTQYF.

This clonotype was counted a few times. CDR3 in amino acids: CASRQGDRATGELFF. The CDR3 nucleotides are TGTGCCAGCAGGCAAGGGGACAGGGCCACCGGGGAGCTGTTTTTT. The chain joins TRBV6-1 to TRBJ2-2; 9 bases agree with TRBD1. Trimming removed 6 bases from V and 4 bases from J; junction bases left unmatched: 6. The length of the CDR3 is 15 residues. Germline-derived CDR1 and CDR2 are MNHNS and SASEGT.

There are a few counts of this clonotype. V and J are TRBV6-1 and TRBJ2-3, with TRBD2 matching over 7 bases. The CDR3 is 16 residues long. Per germline, CDR1 MNHNS and CDR2 SASEGT. V dropped 5 bases and J dropped 5; count of bases not matched to a gene: 13. The CDR3: CASSQEVASGLDTQYF. The CDR3 DNA sequence: TGTGCCAGCAGTCAAGAGGTGGCTAGCGGCCTAGATACGCAGTATTTT.

In its sample, this clonotype was seen a few times. V gene TRBV5-1 combines with J gene TRBJ2-1, with 8 bases fitting TRBD2. The V gene's germline CDR1 is SGHRS and CDR2 YFSETQ. The V gene end was trimmed by 4 bases and the J gene end by 5 bases; junction bases not matched to a gene: 8. This CDR3 has 15 residues. CDR3 nucleotides: TGCGCCAGCAGCCCGCAGCGGGGGTCCAACAATGAGCAGTTCTTC. It codes for CASSPQRGSNNEQFF.

The CDR3 coding sequence is TGTGCCAGCAGGGGGGACAGCATAAAAACTAAATTTACCTACAATGAGCAGTTCTTC. Residues: CASRGDSIKTKFTYNEQFF. The chain is built from TRBV11-2 and TRBJ2-1, with 7 positions matching TRBD1. Looked up from germline, CDR1 is SGHAT and CDR2 is FQNNGV. CDR3 length: 19 amino acids. The V segment lost 6 bases and the J segment 2 bases; nucleotides outside the gene matches: 19.

The V and J genes are TRBV30 and TRBJ1-4; possible D gene TRBD1, 5 bases. The V end lost 0 bases, the J end lost 7 bases, and 15 bases lay between the germline ends. The CDR3 spans 15 residues. The V gene's germline CDR1 is GTSNPN and CDR2 SVGIG (reference sequence). The CDR3 nucleotides are TGTGCCTGGAGTGTGAGTGGGGGACTCCCTGAAAAACTGTTTTTT. It specifies CAWSVSGGLPEKLFF.

This clonotype has only a few counts. J is TRBJ2-7 and V is TRBV2, with TRBD1 as a possible D gene (5 bases). V was shortened by 5 bases and J by 5 bases, with 13 bases between the two germline ends. Germline V gives CDR1 SNHLY, CDR2 FYNNEI. The CDR3 contains 13 residues. CDR3 bases: TGTGCCAGCAGTAGAGTCAGGGAAAACGAGCAGTACTTC. Translating gives CASSRVRENEQYF.

This clonotype was recorded at least ten times. The chain links TRBV20-1 to TRBJ2-3; D is undetermined. The V and J ends lost 0 bases and 1 base respectively, with 11 bases between them. The CDR3 has 15 amino acids. Germline CDR1 is DFQATT and CDR2 is SNEGSKA (reference sequence). CDR3 loop: CSARDGPRGTDTQYF. In nucleotides, the CDR3 is TGCAGTGCTAGAGATGGTCCCCGCGGCACAGATACGCAGTATTTT.

This chain joins TRBV29-1 and TRBJ1-1; D not certain. Germline CDR1 SQVTM, CDR2 ANQGSEA. The V and J ends lost 3 bases and 1 base respectively, with 9 bases between them. The CDR3 spans 13 residues. CDR3 loop: CSVDEQWNTEAFF. The CDR3, as DNA: TGCAGCGTTGATGAACAGTGGAACACTGAAGCTTTCTTT.

This clonotype was counted at least ten times. V gene TRBV5-8 combines with J gene TRBJ2-2; perhaps TRBD2 as D (5 bases). The ends were cut back, 1 base at V and 5 bases at J, with 15 bases in the middle. The CDR3 extends over 16 amino acids. Germline V CDR1 and CDR2: SGHTS, YDEGEE. The CDR3 DNA follows: TGTGCCAGCAGCTTGCGTACGAGGGCCTTGACCGGGGAGCTGTTTTTT. It is translated as CASSLRTRALTGELFF.

The chain couples TRBV6-6 to TRBJ2-1, with D maybe TRBD2 (6 bases). The CDR3 sequence is 14 residues long. V was shortened by 2 bases and J by 9 bases, with 14 bases between the two germline ends. Germline V gene data show CDR1 as MNHNY and CDR2 as SVGAGI (reference sequence). The DNA of the CDR3 is TGTGCCAGCAGTTACCAACGCGGGGCGGCTGAGCAGTTCTTC. Protein sequence: CASSYQRGAAEQFF.

This clonotype was seen repeatedly, ten times or more. The chain employs TRBV12-3 or TRBV12-4 and TRBJ2-5; D is possibly TRBD1 (6 bases). This CDR3 contains 13 residues. The V end was cut by 8 bases, the J end by 1 base, with 11 bases between. CDR3 protein: CASRRDTQETQYF. CDR3 bases: TGTGCCAGCCGCCGGGACACCCAAGAGACCCAGTACTTC.

This clonotype occurred many times. This chain uses TRBV28 with TRBJ1-2, with TRBD1 matching 10 bases. The CDR3 consists of 13 residues. Germline-derived CDR1 and CDR2 are MDHEN and SYDVKM. The J segment lost 11 bases and the V segment lost 10 bases, leaving 13 bases of the junction unmatched. The CDR3 bases are TGTGCCACCACCGCGGGGACAGGGGTTGGTTACACCTTC. It translates to CATTAGTGVGYTF.

The V call is TRBV20-1, the J call TRBJ2-7; TRBD2 aligns across 13 bases. CDR3 length: 14 residues. Per the germline V gene, CDR1 is DFQATT and CDR2 is SNEGSKA (reference sequence). V was clipped by 5 bases and J by 6 bases; unmatched bases: 7. The DNA for the CDR3 is TGCAGTGCTGGCAAGGGACTAGCGGGGACCGAGCAGTACTTC. Its protein is CSAGKGLAGTEQYF.

This clonotype was picked up many times. The chain links TRBV11-2 to TRBJ2-5, with 8 bases that match TRBD2. The CDR3 totals 17 residues. Looked up from germline, CDR1 is SGHAT and CDR2 is FQNNGV. V shed 7 bases, J shed 3 bases, and the junction held 16 bases outside the gene matches. In nucleotides, the CDR3 is TGTGCCAGCATTCTTACCCCGGGCGGGGGGACCAAAGAGACCCAGTACTTC. Its translation is CASILTPGGGTKETQYF. Together with reference TRBV11-2 and TRBJ2-5, the CDR3 gives the full variable domain: EAGVAQSPRYKIIEKRQSVAFWCNPISGHATLYWYQQILGQGPKLLIQFQNNGVVDDSQLPKDRFSAERLKGVDSTLKIQPAKLEDSAVYLCASILTPGGGTKETQYFGPGTRLLVL.

The V and J genes are TRBV20-1 and TRBJ2-5, with 10 nucleotides matching TRBD1. This CDR3 is 15 amino acids long. Germline CDR1 and CDR2: DFQATT and SNEGSKA (reference sequence). The J segment lost 11 bases and the V segment lost 0 bases, leaving 12 bases of the junction unmatched. The CDR3 spells CSARDGITGTGAQYF. CDR3 sequence (DNA): TGCAGTGCTAGAGATGGGATTACCGGGACAGGGGCTCAGTACTTC.